This T cell receptor beta chain was found in a study of blood T cell repertoires in COVID-19. The CDR3 sequence is 16 residues long. The J segment lost 6 bases and the V segment lost 2 bases, leaving 9 bases of the junction unmatched. Per germline, CDR1 LGHDT and CDR2 YNNKEL (reference sequence). Original handling: Amplification with reference gene primers provided the estimates of nucleated cell counts. Here immunoSEQ multiplex PCR was the method, and the copy in TCRdb shows in-frame clones only, minus some. V and J calls and clone size come straight from that table; D and trimming were deduced from the DNA. The sample yields about 45,000 clones, over 85% seen once.

The V and J genes are TRBV3-1 (or the pseudogene TRBV3-2) and TRBJ2-3; TRBD2 agrees at 9 bases. Sequenced: peripheral blood. The sequence was obtained from a man between 65 and 85 years old with active COVID-19. The CDR3 spells CASSQQGVLAGDTQYF. CDR3 sequence (DNA): TGTGCCAGCAGCCAACAAGGGGTCCTAGCGGGGGATACGCAGTATTTT.